The sequence of this TCR beta chain was determined in a study of blood T cell repertoires in COVID-19. Background on the study: Material from acute and convalescent COVID-19 was sourced from the United States, Italy and Spain.

Assay: immunoSEQ multiplex PCR; the TCRdb copy retains only in-frame clones and omits some. Here the sample spans under 250,000 clones, approximately 90% being singletons. V was shortened by 5 bases and J by 0 bases, with 7 bases between the two germline ends. The length of the CDR3 is 13 residues. The sample was peripheral blood. The clonotype originates from a man aged 45-60 years with COVID-19, enrolled during active disease. J is TRBJ1-1 and V is TRBV12-3 or TRBV12-4; unclear D gene. The CDR3 coding sequence is TGTGCCAGCAGTCCGCACATGAACACTGAAGCTTTCTTT. Protein sequence: CASSPHMNTEAFF.